Below, one T cell receptor beta chain is given with its context. Its antigen remains unknown. Amounts of about 0.9-11 million cryopreserved PBMC were held in the samples before DNA extraction. This sample is drawn from a study of long-term antiretroviral therapy in people with HIV. It was version v3.0 of the immunoSEQ assay that was run at survey level. Sequencing used immunoSEQ multiplex PCR; TCRdb keeps in-frame clones, though not all of them. The table records about 30,000 clones, about nine tenths of them present only once. The V gene's germline CDR1 is SNHLY and CDR2 FYNNEI. Trimming removed 1 base from V and 8 bases from J, with 8 bases in between. This CDR3 has 12 residues. Study-wide findings and caveats: Dominance of pre-ART expanded clones persisted, fluctuating and often declining after ART. Even long-term ART left TRB diversity below transplant donor controls, despite gains. Compared with controls, HIV repertoires showed narrower CDR3 length ranges.

The starting material was unsorted PBMCs, obtained more than 5 years after starting antiretroviral therapy. This chain uses TRBV2 with TRBJ1-1, with no clear D. This clonotype was sampled from a woman aged 40 to 55 with HIV. The CDR3 DNA sequence: TGTGCCAGCAGTGAAGTGGAGGACGAAGCTTTCTTT. Its protein is CASSEVEDEAFF.